This is a list of T cell receptor beta chains from one sample in a study of chemoradiotherapy in HPV16-positive cancers. Clones were read by immunoSEQ multiplex PCR, and TCRdb kept only the in-frame ones, dropping some. The table has around 19,000 clones, 90% seen once. The sample consisted of blood, taken from a patient who underwent chemoradiotherapy. All receptors come from a human donor with HPV-associated anogenital cancer. The CDR3 runs from the conserved cysteine through the conserved F or W. The D gene is left open where the match is weak. Clone size is stated in some rows and not others, as once, few, many or a class when expanded.

v_call	d_call	j_call	clone_size	cdr3_aa	cdr3_nt
TRBV7-2	TRBD2	TRBJ2-1	.	CASSLAPRLAGGYNEQFF	TGTGCCAGCAGCTTAGCCCCGAGACTAGCGGGGGGGTACAATGAGCAGTTCTTC
TRBV9	TRBD2	TRBJ2-1	few	CASSVGPSGGDNEQFF	TGTGCCAGCAGCGTAGGTCCTAGCGGGGGGGACAATGAGCAGTTCTTC
TRBV11-1	TRBD2	TRBJ2-5	.	CASSPQTGGAEQETQYF	TGTGCCAGCAGCCCCCAAACCGGGGGGGCGGAACAAGAGACCCAGTACTTC
TRBV29-1	.	TRBJ1-2	.	CSVEVVSLGYGYTF	TGCAGCGTTGAGGTCGTGTCTTTAGGCTATGGCTACACCTTC
TRBV7-8	.	TRBJ1-5	.	CASSPQGSGNQPQHF	TGTGCCAGCAGCCCGCAGGGATCTGGGAATCAGCCCCAGCATTTT
TRBV6-6	.	TRBJ1-1	.	CASSGAPGARNTEAFF	TGTGCCAGCAGCGGGGCCCCGGGGGCAAGAAACACTGAAGCTTTCTTT
TRBV15	.	TRBJ1-5	.	CATSRESRDQPQHF	TGTGCCACCAGCAGAGAAAGTCGGGATCAGCCCCAGCATTTT
TRBV5-1	TRBD2	TRBJ2-3	.	CASSLVPRTSGGSDTQYF	TGCGCCAGCAGCTTGGTCCCGAGGACTAGCGGGGGATCAGATACGCAGTATTTT
TRBV11-2	.	TRBJ2-7	once	CASSLALGPASEQYF	TGTGCCAGCAGCTTAGCCCTGGGGCCCGCGTCCGAGCAGTACTTC
TRBV5-1	.	TRBJ2-2	.	CASSLSWGQVTGELFF	TGCGCCAGCAGCTTGTCATGGGGGCAGGTCACCGGGGAGCTGTTTTTT
TRBV7-9	.	TRBJ1-1	.	CASSLARAGVTEAFF	TGTGCCAGCAGCTTAGCCAGGGCGGGTGTCACTGAAGCTTTCTTT
TRBV18	.	TRBJ1-5	.	CASSLWDGENQPQHF	TGTGCCAGCTCCCTTTGGGACGGCGAAAATCAGCCCCAGCATTTT
TRBV6-4	TRBD1	TRBJ2-3	.	CASSDSQGADTQYF	TGTGCCAGCAGTGACTCGCAGGGGGCAGATACGCAGTATTTT
TRBV30	.	TRBJ1-2	.	CAWRTDENYGYTF	TGTGCCTGGAGGACGGACGAAAACTATGGCTACACCTTC
TRBV30	TRBD1	TRBJ1-3	.	CAWGLQGGTGNTIYF	TGTGCCTGGGGACTACAGGGGGGAACTGGAAACACCATATATTTT
TRBV5-1	.	TRBJ1-4	.	CASSHRTGSLEKLFF	TGCGCCAGCAGCCATAGAACAGGGTCGCTCGAAAAACTGTTTTTT
TRBV29-1	.	TRBJ1-1	.	CSVVRVNTEAFF	TGCAGCGTTGTAAGGGTGAACACTGAAGCTTTCTTT
TRBV6-1	.	TRBJ2-6	.	CASSESTAGANVLTF	TGTGCCAGCAGTGAAAGCACGGCTGGGGCCAACGTCCTGACTTTC
TRBV2	TRBD2	TRBJ2-1	once	CASSEALLAGGPYNEQFF	TGTGCCAGCAGTGAAGCGCTTCTAGCGGGGGGACCCTACAATGAGCAGTTCTTC
TRBV9	TRBD1	TRBJ2-3	.	CASSLNRDRGQSDTQYF	TGTGCCAGCAGCCTCAACCGGGACAGGGGGCAATCGGATACGCAGTATTTT
TRBV19	TRBD2	TRBJ2-3	.	CAGSSGGAGDTQYF	TGTGCCGGCTCTAGCGGGGGGGCCGGAGATACGCAGTATTTT
TRBV25-1	.	TRBJ1-2	.	CASSELTNYGYTF	TGTGCCAGCAGTGAATTAACCAACTATGGCTACACCTTC
TRBV30	.	TRBJ2-5	.	CAWRFEGQETQYF	TGTGCCTGGAGGTTTGAGGGACAAGAGACCCAGTACTTC
TRBV7-8	.	TRBJ1-5	.	CASSLGTIGQYSNQPQHF	TGTGCCAGCAGCTTAGGGACGATCGGGCAGTATAGCAATCAGCCCCAGCATTTT
TRBV15	.	TRBJ1-4	.	CATSRGHSETIQGRTNEKLFF	TGTGCCACCAGCAGAGGTCATTCAGAAACTATACAGGGTCGAACTAATGAAAAACTGTTTTTT
TRBV30	TRBD1	TRBJ2-2	.	CAWSVWDRPNTGELFF	TGTGCCTGGAGTGTTTGGGACAGGCCCAACACCGGGGAGCTGTTTTTT
TRBV9	TRBD2	TRBJ2-3	.	CASSVEGTGGTDTQYF	TGTGCCAGCAGCGTAGAGGGAACGGGGGGGACAGATACGCAGTATTTT
TRBV4-1	.	TRBJ1-1	.	CASSQVGSWDTEAFF	TGCGCCAGCAGCCAAGTGGGTAGTTGGGACACTGAAGCTTTCTTT
TRBV7-9	.	TRBJ1-1	.	CASSQQVNTEAFF	TGTGCCAGCAGTCAACAGGTGAACACTGAAGCTTTCTTT
TRBV5-6	.	TRBJ1-5	.	CASSLALGSGQPQHF	TGTGCCAGCAGCTTAGCCCTGGGGAGCGGACAGCCCCAGCATTTT
TRBV9	TRBD1	TRBJ1-6	.	CASSVDPGGFNSPLHF	TGTGCCAGCAGCGTAGATCCAGGGGGGTTTAATTCACCCCTCCACTTT
TRBV4-1	.	TRBJ1-1	.	CASSHTFRDTEAFF	TGCGCCAGCAGTCATACCTTTAGAGACACTGAAGCTTTCTTT
TRBV6-1	.	TRBJ1-1	.	CASRGALGNTEAFF	TGTGCCAGCCGTGGGGCGCTGGGGAACACTGAAGCTTTCTTT
TRBV10-3	.	TRBJ2-2	.	CAISEAGPAGGELFF	TGTGCCATCAGTGAGGCGGGTCCGGCCGGCGGGGAGCTGTTTTTT
TRBV6-6	.	TRBJ1-1	.	CASTSLSNGRTEAFF	TGTGCCAGCACCTCACTATCGAATGGTAGGACTGAAGCTTTCTTT
TRBV29-1	.	TRBJ1-1	few	CSVEPMNTEAFF	TGCAGCGTTGAACCGATGAACACTGAAGCTTTCTTT
TRBV6-4	.	TRBJ1-2	few	CASSDSGRGGSNYGYTF	TGTGCCAGCAGTGACTCCGGCAGGGGAGGATCTAACTATGGCTACACCTTC
TRBV7-8	.	TRBJ1-2	.	CASSAGRTSGYTF	TGTGCCAGCAGCGCCGGGAGGACATCTGGCTACACCTTC
TRBV7-9	TRBD1	TRBJ1-1	.	CASRRRGPNTEAFF	TGTGCCAGCAGACGTAGGGGGCCTAACACTGAAGCTTTCTTT
TRBV5-1	TRBD1	TRBJ2-7	.	CASSETTGAHEQYF	TGCGCCAGCAGCGAAACCACAGGGGCCCACGAGCAGTACTTC
TRBV6-5	.	TRBJ2-5	.	CASSSVGETQYF	TGTGCCAGCAGTTCCGTGGGGGAGACCCAGTACTTC
TRBV6-1	.	TRBJ2-1	.	CASTHATGRYNEQFF	TGTGCCAGCACGCATGCCACAGGGCGGTACAATGAGCAGTTCTTC
TRBV7-2	TRBD2	TRBJ2-7	.	CASSKTSELEQYF	TGTGCCAGCAGCAAGACTAGCGAACTCGAGCAGTACTTC
TRBV19	.	TRBJ2-3	.	CASSISDSPGDTQYF	TGTGCCAGTAGTATCAGTGACAGCCCTGGGGATACGCAGTATTTT
TRBV7-6	TRBD2	TRBJ2-3	.	CASSLYLKSGGPTDTQYF	TGTGCCAGCAGTCTCTATTTGAAAAGCGGGGGGCCCACAGATACGCAGTATTTT
TRBV27	.	TRBJ1-6	.	CASSFFAYNSPLHF	TGTGCCAGCAGTTTCTTCGCCTATAATTCACCCCTCCACTTT
TRBV25-1	.	TRBJ2-1	.	CASSDDPSSYNEQFF	TGTGCCAGCAGTGACGATCCGAGCTCCTACAATGAGCAGTTCTTC
TRBV5-1	.	TRBJ1-4	.	CASSLGQNEKLFF	TGCGCCAGCAGCTTGGGGCAGAATGAAAAACTGTTTTTT
TRBV14	TRBD1	TRBJ2-3	.	CASSLDRADTQYF	TGTGCCAGCAGCCTGGACAGGGCCGATACGCAGTATTTT
TRBV10-3	.	TRBJ2-5	.	CAISEIMAQETQYF	TGTGCCATCAGTGAGATAATGGCCCAAGAGACCCAGTACTTC
TRBV7-2	TRBD2	TRBJ2-5	.	CASSLDRGREETQYF	TGTGCCAGCAGCTTAGATCGGGGGAGGGAAGAGACCCAGTACTTC
TRBV19	.	TRBJ1-1	.	CASSIGRLGSEAFF	TGTGCCAGTAGTATAGGAAGGTTAGGCAGTGAAGCTTTCTTT
TRBV19	.	TRBJ1-1	.	CASSIGGGTEAFF	TGTGCCAGTAGTATCGGGGGAGGAACTGAAGCTTTCTTT
TRBV11-3	.	TRBJ2-6	.	CASSLAGAGANVLTF	TGTGCCAGCAGCTTAGCAGGGGCTGGGGCCAACGTCCTGACTTTC
TRBV4-2	.	TRBJ2-1	.	CASSQAGTVGSEQFF	TGTGCCAGCAGCCAAGCCGGGACTGTAGGGAGTGAGCAGTTCTTC
TRBV4-3	.	TRBJ2-1	.	CASSQDGRGQFF	TGCGCCAGCAGCCAAGATGGCAGGGGGCAGTTCTTC
TRBV29-1	.	TRBJ1-1	.	CSVEWSTEAFF	TGCAGCGTTGAATGGTCTACTGAAGCTTTCTTT